Listed below are T cell receptor beta chains from one sample, sequenced in a study of T cells in tuberculosis. The method was immunoSEQ multiplex PCR; TCRdb's version includes in-frame clones alone and lacks a portion of them. This table holds 20,000 to 25,000 clones, less than 97% found once. Sequencing used PBMCs. Receptors were obtained from a donor aged 10-35 years with latent tuberculosis or without tuberculosis infection. Both conserved end residues are part of each CDR3. D genes are given only for firm matches. Rows may omit the clone size; those that give it use once, few, many or a size class.

.	TRBV7-8	TRBJ2-1	.	TGTGCCAGCAGCTTAGCTCGCAATGAGCAGTTCTTC	CASSLARNEQFF
once	TRBV19	TRBJ1-1	.	TGTGCCAGTAGTATTGAAAGGTCGGGGAACACTGAAGCTTTCTTT	CASSIERSGNTEAFF
once	TRBV4-1	TRBJ2-7	.	TGCGCCAGCAGCCAGGGCCCGAGCCTGAGCTCCTACGAGCAGTACTTC	CASSQGPSLSSYEQYF
once	TRBV18	TRBJ1-3	TRBD1	TGTGCCAGCTCACCGCCGACAGGGGATACTGGAAACACCATATATTTT	CASSPPTGDTGNTIYF
.	TRBV7-2	TRBJ2-1	TRBD1	TGTGCCAGCAGCGGACGACAGGGTCTACAGCATGAGCAGTTCTTC	CASSGRQGLQHEQFF
.	TRBV4-1	TRBJ1-2	TRBD1	TGCGCCAGCAGCCAAGGGACAGGGGGCGGTTATGGCTACACCTTC	CASSQGTGGGYGYTF
once	TRBV11-2	TRBJ2-1	TRBD2	TGTGCCAGCAGCTGGAGGAAATCTAGCGGGGGGGCCCATGAGCAGTTCTTC	CASSWRKSSGGAHEQFF
.	TRBV19	TRBJ1-6	.	TGTGCCAGCACCTGGGGGAGGGATTCACCCCTCCACTTT	CASTWGRDSPLHF
.	TRBV2	TRBJ2-5	.	TGTGCCAGCAAGCCGTTACAAGAGACCCAGTACTTC	CASKPLQETQYF
.	TRBV19	TRBJ1-5	TRBD1	TGTGCCAGTAGCCGAACGACAGGGAATCAGCCCCAGCATTTT	CASSRTTGNQPQHF
.	TRBV9	TRBJ1-1	.	TGTGCCAGCAGCGTAGTCCCTATGATTACAGGTAACACTGAAGCTTTCTTT	CASSVVPMITGNTEAFF